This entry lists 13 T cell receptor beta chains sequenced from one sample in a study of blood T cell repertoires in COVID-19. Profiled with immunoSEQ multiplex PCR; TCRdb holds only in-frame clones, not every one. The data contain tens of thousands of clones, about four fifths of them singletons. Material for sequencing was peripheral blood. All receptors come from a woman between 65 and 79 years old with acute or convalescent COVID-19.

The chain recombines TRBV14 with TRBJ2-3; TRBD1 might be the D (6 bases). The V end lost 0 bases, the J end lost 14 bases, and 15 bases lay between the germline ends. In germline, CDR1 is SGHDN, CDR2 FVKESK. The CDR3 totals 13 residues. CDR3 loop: CASSQDFQGKGYF. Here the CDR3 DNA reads TGTGCCAGCAGCCAAGATTTCCAGGGGAAGGGGTATTTT.

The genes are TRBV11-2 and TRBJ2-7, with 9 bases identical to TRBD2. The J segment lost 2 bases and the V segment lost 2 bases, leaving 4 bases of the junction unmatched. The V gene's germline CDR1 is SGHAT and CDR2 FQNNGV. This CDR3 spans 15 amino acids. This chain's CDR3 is CASSLLSSGAYEQYF. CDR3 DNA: TGTGCCAGCAGCTTACTCTCTAGCGGGGCCTACGAGCAGTACTTC.

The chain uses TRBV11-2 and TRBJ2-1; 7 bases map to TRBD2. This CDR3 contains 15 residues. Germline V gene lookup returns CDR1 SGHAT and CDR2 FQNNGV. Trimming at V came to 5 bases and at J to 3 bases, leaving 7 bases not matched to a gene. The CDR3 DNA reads TGTGCCAGCAGCCCTAGAGGGAGGGACTACAATGAGCAGTTCTTC. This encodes CASSPRGRDYNEQFF.

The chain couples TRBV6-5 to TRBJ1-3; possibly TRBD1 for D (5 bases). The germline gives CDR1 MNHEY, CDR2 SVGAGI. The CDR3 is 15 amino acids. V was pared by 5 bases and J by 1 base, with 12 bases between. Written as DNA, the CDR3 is TGTGCCAGCAGTCCTCTGGGGGGTTCTGGAAACACCATATATTTT. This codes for CASSPLGGSGNTIYF.

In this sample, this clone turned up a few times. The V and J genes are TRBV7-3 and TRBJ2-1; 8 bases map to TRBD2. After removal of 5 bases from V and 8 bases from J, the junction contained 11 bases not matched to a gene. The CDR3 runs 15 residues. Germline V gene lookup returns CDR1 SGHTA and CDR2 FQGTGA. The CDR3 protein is CASSRPGLGSHEQFF. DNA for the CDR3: TGTGCCAGCAGCCGGCCGGGACTAGGTAGCCATGAGCAGTTCTTC.

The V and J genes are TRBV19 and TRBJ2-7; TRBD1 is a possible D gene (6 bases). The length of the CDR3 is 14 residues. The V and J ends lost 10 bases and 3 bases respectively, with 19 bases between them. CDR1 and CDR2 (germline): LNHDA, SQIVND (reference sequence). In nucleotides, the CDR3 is TGTGCCACAGCGCCGACAGGTGGAATCTACGAGCAGTACTTC. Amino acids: CATAPTGGIYEQYF.

The CDR3 nucleotides read TGTGCCAGCAGCGTAGACCAGAATGAAAAACTGTTTTTT. Encoded protein: CASSVDQNEKLFF. The V and J genes are TRBV9 and TRBJ1-4; D remains unclear. Trimming left V 0 bases short and J 5 bases short, with 5 bases between. Germline lookup yields CDR1 SGDLS and CDR2 YYNGEE. The CDR3 is 13 residues long.

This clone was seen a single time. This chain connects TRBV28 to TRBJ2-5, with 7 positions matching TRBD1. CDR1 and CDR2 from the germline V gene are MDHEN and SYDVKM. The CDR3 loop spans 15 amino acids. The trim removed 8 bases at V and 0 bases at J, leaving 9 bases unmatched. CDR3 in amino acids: CASSTGTAYQETQYF. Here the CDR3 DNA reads TGTGCCAGCTCCACCGGGACAGCTTACCAAGAGACCCAGTACTTC. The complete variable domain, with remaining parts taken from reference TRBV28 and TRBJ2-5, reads DVKVTQSSRYLVKRTGEKVFLECVQDMDHENMFWYRQDPGLGLRLIYFSYDVKMKEKGDIPEGYSVSREKKERFSLILESASTNQTSMYLCASSTGTAYQETQYFGPGTRLLVL.

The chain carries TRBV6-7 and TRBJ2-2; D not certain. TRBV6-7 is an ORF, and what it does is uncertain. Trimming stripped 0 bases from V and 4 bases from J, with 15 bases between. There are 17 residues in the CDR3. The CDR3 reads CASSYSEQIASTGELFF. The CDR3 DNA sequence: TGTGCCAGCAGTTACTCGGAGCAGATCGCCTCCACCGGGGAGCTGTTTTTT.

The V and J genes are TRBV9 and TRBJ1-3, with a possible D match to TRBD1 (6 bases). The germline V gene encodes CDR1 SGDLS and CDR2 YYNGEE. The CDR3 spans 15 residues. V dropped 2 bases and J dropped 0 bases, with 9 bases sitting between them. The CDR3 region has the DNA TGTGCCAGCAGCGTTTTGACAGGCTCTGGAAACACCATATATTTT. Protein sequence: CASSVLTGSGNTIYF.

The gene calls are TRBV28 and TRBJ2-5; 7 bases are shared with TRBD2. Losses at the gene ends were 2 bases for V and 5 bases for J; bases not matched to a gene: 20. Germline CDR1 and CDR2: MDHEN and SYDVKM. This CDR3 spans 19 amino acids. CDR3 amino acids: CASSLIGTGAGVVGETQYF. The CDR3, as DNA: TGTGCCAGCAGTTTAATTGGAACTGGCGCGGGAGTGGTCGGGGAGACCCAGTACTTC.

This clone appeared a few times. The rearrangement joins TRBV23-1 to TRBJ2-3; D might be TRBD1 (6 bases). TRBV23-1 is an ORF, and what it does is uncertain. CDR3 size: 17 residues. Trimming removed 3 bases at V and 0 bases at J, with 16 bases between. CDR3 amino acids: CASSQQQGEESTDTQYF. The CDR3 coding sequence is TGCGCCAGCAGTCAGCAACAGGGTGAGGAGAGCACAGATACGCAGTATTTT.

CDR3 region: CAWSTGTRSHNEQFF. Here the CDR3 DNA reads TGTGCCTGGAGTACCGGGACTAGGTCACACAATGAGCAGTTCTTC. V usage is TRBV30 and J usage is TRBJ2-1; TRBD2 agrees at 8 bases. CDR3 length equals 15 residues. CDR1 is GTSNPN and CDR2 is SVGIG in the germline V gene (reference sequence). Germline trimming cut 2 bases from V and 5 bases from J; bases unmatched to any gene: 8.